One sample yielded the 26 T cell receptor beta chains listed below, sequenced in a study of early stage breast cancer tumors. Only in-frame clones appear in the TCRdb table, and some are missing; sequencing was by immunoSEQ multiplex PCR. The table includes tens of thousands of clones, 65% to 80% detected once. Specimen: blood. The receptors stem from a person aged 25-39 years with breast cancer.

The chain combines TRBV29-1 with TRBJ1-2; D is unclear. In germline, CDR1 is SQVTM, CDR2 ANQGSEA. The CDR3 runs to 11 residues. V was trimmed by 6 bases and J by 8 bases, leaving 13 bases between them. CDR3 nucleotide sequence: TGCAGCGTCCCCTTTAGATACGGCTACACCTTC. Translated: CSVPFRYGYTF.

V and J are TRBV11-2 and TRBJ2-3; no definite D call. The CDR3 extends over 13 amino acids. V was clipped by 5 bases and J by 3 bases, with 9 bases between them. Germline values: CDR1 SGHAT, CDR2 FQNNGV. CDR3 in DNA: TGTGCCAGCAGCAATCTAGGAACAGATACGCAGTATTTT. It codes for CASSNLGTDTQYF.

The CDR3 DNA sequence: TGTGCCAGCAGCTTAGTAGGAATCTCTGGAAACACCATATATTTT. Amino acid sequence: CASSLVGISGNTIYF. V gene TRBV11-2 combines with J gene TRBJ1-3; D unresolved. The CDR3 is 15 amino acids. Germline CDR1 and CDR2: SGHAT and FQNNGV. V shed 1 base and J shed 0 bases, with 7 bases lying between them.

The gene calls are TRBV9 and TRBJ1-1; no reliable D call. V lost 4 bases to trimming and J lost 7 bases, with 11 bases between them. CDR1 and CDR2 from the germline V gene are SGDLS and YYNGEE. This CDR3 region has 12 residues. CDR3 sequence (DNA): TGTGCCAGCAGCCAGCGGACGGGTGAAGCTTTCTTT. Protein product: CASSQRTGEAFF.

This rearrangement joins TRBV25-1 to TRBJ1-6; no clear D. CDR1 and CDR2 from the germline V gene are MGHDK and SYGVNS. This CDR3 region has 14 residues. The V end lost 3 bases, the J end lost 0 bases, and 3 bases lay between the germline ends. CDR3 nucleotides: TGTGCCAGCAGTGACCCCTCCTATAATTCACCCCTCCACTTT. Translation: CASSDPSYNSPLHF.

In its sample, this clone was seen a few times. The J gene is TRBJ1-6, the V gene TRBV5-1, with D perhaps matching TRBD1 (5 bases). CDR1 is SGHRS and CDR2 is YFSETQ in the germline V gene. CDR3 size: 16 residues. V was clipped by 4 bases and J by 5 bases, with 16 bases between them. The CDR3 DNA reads TGCGCCAGCAGCCCAAGGCTGGGGGGAGATAATTCACCCCTCCACTTT. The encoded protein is CASSPRLGGDNSPLHF.

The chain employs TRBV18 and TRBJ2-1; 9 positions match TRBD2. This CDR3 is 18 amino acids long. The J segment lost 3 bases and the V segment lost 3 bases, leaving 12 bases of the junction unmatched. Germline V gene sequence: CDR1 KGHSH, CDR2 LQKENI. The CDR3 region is CASSPPGLADPVYNEQFF. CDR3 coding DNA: TGTGCCAGCTCACCTCCGGGACTAGCCGATCCGGTCTACAATGAGCAGTTCTTC.

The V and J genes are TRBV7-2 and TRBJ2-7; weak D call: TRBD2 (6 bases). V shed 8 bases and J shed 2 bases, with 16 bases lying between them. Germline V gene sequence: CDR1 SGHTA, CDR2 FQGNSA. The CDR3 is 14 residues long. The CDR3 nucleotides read TGTGCCAGCGAGGCACGGGGGACGGCCTACGAGCAGTACTTC. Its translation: CASEARGTAYEQYF.

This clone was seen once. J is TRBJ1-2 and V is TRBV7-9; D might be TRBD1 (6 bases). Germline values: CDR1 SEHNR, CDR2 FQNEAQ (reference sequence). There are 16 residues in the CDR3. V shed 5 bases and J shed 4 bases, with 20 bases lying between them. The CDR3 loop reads CASSEGWGAQGYGYTF. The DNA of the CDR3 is TGTGCCAGCAGCGAGGGCTGGGGGGCTCAGGGCTATGGCTACACCTTC.

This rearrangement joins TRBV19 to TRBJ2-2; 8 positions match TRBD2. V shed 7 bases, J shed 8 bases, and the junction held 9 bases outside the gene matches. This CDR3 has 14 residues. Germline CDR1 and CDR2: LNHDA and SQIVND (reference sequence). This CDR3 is CASNTPGLAGELFF. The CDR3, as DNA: TGTGCCAGTAACACACCCGGACTAGCTGGGGAGCTGTTTTTT.

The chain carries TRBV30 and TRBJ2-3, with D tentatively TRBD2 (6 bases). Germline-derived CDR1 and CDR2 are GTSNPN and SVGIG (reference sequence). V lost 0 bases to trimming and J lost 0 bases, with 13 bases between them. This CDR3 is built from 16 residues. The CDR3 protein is CAWSVLSGTSTDTQYF. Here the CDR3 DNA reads TGTGCCTGGAGTGTTTTGTCTGGGACTAGCACAGATACGCAGTATTTT. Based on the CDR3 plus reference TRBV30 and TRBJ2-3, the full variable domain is SQTIHQWPATLVQPVGSPLSLECTVEGTSNPNLYWYRQAAGRGLQLLFYSVGIGQISSEVPQNLSASRPQDRQFILSSKKLLLSDSGFYLCAWSVLSGTSTDTQYFGPGTRLTVL.

CDR3 loop: CASSSDVSRDEQFF. CDR3 DNA: TGTGCCAGCAGCTCGGACGTCTCTCGGGATGAGCAGTTCTTC. The rearrangement links TRBV7-2 to TRBJ2-1; the D is unclear. In germline, CDR1 is SGHTA, CDR2 FQGNSA. Trimming took off 4 bases at V and 8 bases at J, with 15 bases between the two ends. CDR3 length: 14 amino acids.

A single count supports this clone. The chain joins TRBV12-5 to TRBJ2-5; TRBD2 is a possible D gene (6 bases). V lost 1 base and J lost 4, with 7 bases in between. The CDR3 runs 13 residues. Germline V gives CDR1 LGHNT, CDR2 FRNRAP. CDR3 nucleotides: TGTGCTAGTGGTTTGGGGAGGGGAGAGACCCAGTACTTC. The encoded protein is CASGLGRGETQYF.

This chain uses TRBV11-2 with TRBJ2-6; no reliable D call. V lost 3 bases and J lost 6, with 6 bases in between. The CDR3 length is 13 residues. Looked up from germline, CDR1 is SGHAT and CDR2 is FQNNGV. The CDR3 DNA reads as TGTGCCAGCAGCTTCGCCGAGGCCAACGTCCTGACTTTC. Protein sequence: CASSFAEANVLTF.

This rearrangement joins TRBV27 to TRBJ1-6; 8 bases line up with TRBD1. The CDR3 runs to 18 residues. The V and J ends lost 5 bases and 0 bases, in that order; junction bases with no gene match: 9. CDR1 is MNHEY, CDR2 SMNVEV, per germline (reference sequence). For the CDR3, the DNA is TGTGCCAGCAGTCCGGGACAGGCCTACAGCTCCTATAATTCACCCCTCCACTTT. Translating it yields CASSPGQAYSSYNSPLHF.

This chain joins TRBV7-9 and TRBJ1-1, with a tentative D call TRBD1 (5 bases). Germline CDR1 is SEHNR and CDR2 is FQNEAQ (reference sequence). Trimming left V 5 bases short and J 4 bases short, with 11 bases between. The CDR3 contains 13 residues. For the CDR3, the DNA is TGTGCCAGCAGCACTCTGGGGGGCACTGAAGCTTTCTTT. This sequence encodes CASSTLGGTEAFF. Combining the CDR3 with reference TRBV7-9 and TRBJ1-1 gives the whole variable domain DTGVSQNPRHKITKRGQNVTFRCDPISEHNRLYWYRQTLGQGPEFLTYFQNEAQLEKSRLLSDRFSAERPKGSFSTLEIQRTEQGDSAMYLCASSTLGGTEAFFGQGTRLTVV.

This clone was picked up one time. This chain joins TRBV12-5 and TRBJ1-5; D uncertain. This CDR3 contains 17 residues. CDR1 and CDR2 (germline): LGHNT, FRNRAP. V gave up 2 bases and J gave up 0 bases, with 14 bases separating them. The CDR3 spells CASGLWREHFSNQPQHF. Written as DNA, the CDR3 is TGTGCTAGTGGTTTGTGGAGGGAGCACTTTAGCAATCAGCCCCAGCATTTT. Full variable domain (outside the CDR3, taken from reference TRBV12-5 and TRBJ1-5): DARVTQTPRHKVTEMGQEVTMRCQPILGHNTVFWYRQTMMQGLELLAYFRNRAPLDDSGMPKDRFSAEMPDATLATLKIQPSEPRDSAVYFCASGLWREHFSNQPQHFGDGTRLSIL.

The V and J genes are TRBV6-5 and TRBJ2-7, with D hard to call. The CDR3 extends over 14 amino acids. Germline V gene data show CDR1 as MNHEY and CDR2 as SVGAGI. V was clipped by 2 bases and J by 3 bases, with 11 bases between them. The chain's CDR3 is CASSYGSTLYEQYF. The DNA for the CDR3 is TGTGCCAGCAGTTACGGGTCTACCCTCTACGAGCAGTACTTC.

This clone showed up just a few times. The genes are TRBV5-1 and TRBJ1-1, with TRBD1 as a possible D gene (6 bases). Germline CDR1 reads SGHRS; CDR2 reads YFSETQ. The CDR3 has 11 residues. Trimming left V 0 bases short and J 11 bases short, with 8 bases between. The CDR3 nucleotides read TGCGCCAGCAGCTTGGACAGGGAGGCTTTCTTT. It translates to CASSLDREAFF.

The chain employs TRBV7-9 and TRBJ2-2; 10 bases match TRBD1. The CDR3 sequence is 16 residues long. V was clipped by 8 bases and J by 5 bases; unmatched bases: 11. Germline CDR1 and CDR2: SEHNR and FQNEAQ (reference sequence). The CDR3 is CASAHPTGGLTGELFF. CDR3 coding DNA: TGTGCCAGCGCCCATCCGACAGGGGGCTTGACCGGGGAGCTGTTTTTT.

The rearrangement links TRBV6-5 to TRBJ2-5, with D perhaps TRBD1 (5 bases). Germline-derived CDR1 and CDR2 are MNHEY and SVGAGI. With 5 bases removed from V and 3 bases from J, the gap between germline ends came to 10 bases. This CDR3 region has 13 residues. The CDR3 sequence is CASSPQDKETQYF. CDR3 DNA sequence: TGTGCCAGCAGTCCACAGGACAAAGAGACCCAGTACTTC.

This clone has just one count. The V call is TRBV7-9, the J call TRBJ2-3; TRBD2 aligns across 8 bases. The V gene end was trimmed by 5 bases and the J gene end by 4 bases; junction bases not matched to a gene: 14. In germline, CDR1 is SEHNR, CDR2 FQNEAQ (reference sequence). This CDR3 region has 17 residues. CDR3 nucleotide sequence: TGTGCCAGCAGCCGCCTCCGGACTAGCAGTGGGGCAGATACGCAGTATTTT. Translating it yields CASSRLRTSSGADTQYF.

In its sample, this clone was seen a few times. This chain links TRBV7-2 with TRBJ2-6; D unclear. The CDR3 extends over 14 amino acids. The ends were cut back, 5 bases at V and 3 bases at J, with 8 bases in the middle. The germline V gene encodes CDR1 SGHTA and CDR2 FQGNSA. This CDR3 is CASSPTYGANVLTF. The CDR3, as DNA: TGTGCCAGCAGCCCAACGTATGGGGCCAACGTCCTGACTTTC.

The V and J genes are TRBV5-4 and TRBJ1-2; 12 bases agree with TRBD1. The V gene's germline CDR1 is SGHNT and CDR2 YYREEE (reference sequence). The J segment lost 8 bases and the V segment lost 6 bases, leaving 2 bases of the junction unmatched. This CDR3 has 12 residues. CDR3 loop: CASTGTGGGYTF. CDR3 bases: TGTGCCAGCACCGGGACAGGGGGCGGCTACACCTTC.

The CDR3: CASSSTGTGGAEAFF. CDR3 DNA: TGTGCCAGCAGTTCCACCGGGACAGGGGGAGCTGAAGCTTTCTTT. The rearrangement links TRBV6-5 to TRBJ1-1; TRBD1 matches at 11 bases. V lost 4 bases to trimming and J lost 6 bases; unmatched junction nucleotides: 7. The CDR3 extends over 15 amino acids. Germline CDR1 and CDR2: MNHEY and SVGAGI.

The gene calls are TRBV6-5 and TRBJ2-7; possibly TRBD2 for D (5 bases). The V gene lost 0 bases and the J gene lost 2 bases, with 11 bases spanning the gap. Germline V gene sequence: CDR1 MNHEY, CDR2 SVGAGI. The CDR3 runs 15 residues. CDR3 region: CASSYSGNSPYEQYF. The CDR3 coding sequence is TGTGCCAGCAGTTACTCCGGGAACAGCCCCTACGAGCAGTACTTC.